The source of this T cell receptor beta chain is a study of immune characterization of retroperitoneal liposarcoma. TCRdb reanalysed the PCR reads using MiXCR and keeps one entry per CDR3 protein. The sample has approximately 11,000 distinct CDR3 sequences; approximately 22% are singletons. This clonotype came up a few times. The junction differs from germline at one of its ends, possibly a read error. Germline assignment: CDR1 SGHVS and CDR2 FNYEAQ. This CDR3 is built from 14 residues. This TCR derives from a female donor with retroperitoneal liposarcoma. The source material was blood. The chain combines TRBV7-6 with TRBJ2-1, with 7 bases lining up with TRBD2. The assigned J gene may be wrong: the sequence end matches TRBJ2-7 better. DNA of the CDR3: TGTGCCAGCAACTTAGAGGGCGGGAGCCGGGAGCAGTACTTC. This translates into CASNLEGGSREQYF.